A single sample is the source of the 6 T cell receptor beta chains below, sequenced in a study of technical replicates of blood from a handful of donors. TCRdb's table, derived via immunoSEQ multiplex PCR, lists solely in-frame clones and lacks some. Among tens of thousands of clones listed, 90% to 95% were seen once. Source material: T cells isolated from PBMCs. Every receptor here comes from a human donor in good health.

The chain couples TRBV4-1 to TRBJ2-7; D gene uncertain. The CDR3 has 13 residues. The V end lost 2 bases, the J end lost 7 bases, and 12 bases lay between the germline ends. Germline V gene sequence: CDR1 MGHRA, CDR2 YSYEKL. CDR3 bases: TGCGCCAGCAGCCAATGGGCTAACATAGAGCAGTACTTC. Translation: CASSQWANIEQYF.

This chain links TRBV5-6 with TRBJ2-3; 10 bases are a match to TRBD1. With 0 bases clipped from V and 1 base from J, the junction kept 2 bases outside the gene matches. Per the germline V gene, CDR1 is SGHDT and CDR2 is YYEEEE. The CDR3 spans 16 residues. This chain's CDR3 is CASSLVGTGGTDTQYF. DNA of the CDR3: TGTGCCAGCAGCTTGGTTGGGACAGGGGGCACAGATACGCAGTATTTT.

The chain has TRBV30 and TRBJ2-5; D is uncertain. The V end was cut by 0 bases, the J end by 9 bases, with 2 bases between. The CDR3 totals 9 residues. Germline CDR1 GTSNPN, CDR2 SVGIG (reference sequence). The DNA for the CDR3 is TGTGCCTGGAGTGTCTCCCAGTACTTC. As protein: CAWSVSQYF.

As DNA, the CDR3 is TGTGCCAGCAGCTTGGATACAAACTCTGGAAACACCATATATTTT. This sequence encodes CASSLDTNSGNTIYF. The chain employs TRBV5-4 and TRBJ1-3; no reliable D call. The ends were cut back, 0 bases at V and 0 bases at J, with 7 bases in the middle. This CDR3 has 15 residues. CDR1 is SGHNT and CDR2 is YYREEE in the germline V gene (reference sequence).

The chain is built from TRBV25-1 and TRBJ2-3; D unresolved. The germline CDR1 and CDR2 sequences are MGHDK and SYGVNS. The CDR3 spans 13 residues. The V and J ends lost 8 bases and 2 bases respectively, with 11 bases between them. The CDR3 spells CASLGSYTDTQYF. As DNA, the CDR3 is TGTGCCAGCCTGGGCAGCTACACAGATACGCAGTATTTT.

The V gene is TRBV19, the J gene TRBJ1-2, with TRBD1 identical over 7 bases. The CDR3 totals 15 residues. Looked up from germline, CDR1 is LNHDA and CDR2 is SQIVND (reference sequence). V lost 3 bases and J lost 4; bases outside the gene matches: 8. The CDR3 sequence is CASSIGTARAYGYTF. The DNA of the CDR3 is TGTGCCAGTAGTATCGGGACAGCGAGAGCCTATGGCTACACCTTC.